This T cell receptor (beta chain) was captured by sequencing in a study of blood T cell repertoires in COVID-19 (dated by TCRdb to between 2020 and 2021). For context, the study as a whole: Collaborator samples came from the United States, Italy and Spain and covered acute and convalescent phases of COVID-19. Subjects who had been exposed to COVID-19, were actively infected with it, or had recovered from it provided the deeply sampled blood TCRbeta repertoires that made up the dataset. A de-identified subject ID, COVID-19 status, age in years and sex were almost always included in the sample metadata. The material from the prospective study consisted of cDNA or gDNA derived from T cells, B-cell-depleted T cells, or PBMCs. A freely available public database, intended as a resource for researchers studying the immune response to SARS-CoV-2, is where the repertoires were released. Where available, HLA class I and class II types were obtained from metadata supplied by the sample provider rather than from assay-based typing. Samples were obtained from the ongoing ImmuneRACE study (first 160 participants) and from 950 to 1,500 subjects provided by 6 global collaborators. Here is what the overall study found, with its caveats: The amount of clinical and demographic metadata varied by source and participant and was provided uncurated.

From cysteine to phenylalanine, the CDR3 is 13 amino acids long. Here the CDR3 DNA is all that survives: 39 bases in frame from base 1. CDR1 and CDR2 were assigned from the germline V gene as SGHDT and YYEEEE. Deletion took 0 bases off V and 8 bases off J, with a span of 9 bases between the germline ends. Whole blood was collected in K2EDTA tubes by collaborating institutions according to the institutions' own protocols. Collaborator samples were shipped for TCRbeta analysis as frozen whole blood, isolated PBMCs, or DNA extracted from either sample type. TCRbeta CDR3 regions were amplified from genomic DNA by means of the immunoSEQ Assay, a bias-controlled multiplex PCR. The published analysis was carried out like this. The number of nucleated cells in each sample was estimated by amplification of reference gene primers within the assay. Sequence reads were collapsed and filtered to measure the absolute abundance of every unique TCRbeta CDR3 rearrangement. For each sample, productive Simpson clonality was calculated as the square root of Simpson's diversity index across productive rearrangements. TCRdb took over this immuneACCESS table, retaining in-frame rearrangements with V and J assigned. Such tables are incomplete; in checked studies, under half of the missing clones stem from an unresolved V gene, and the remainder is unexplained. V and J calls and clone size are given by that table; D and trimming were obtained from the DNA. For this sample there are 90,000 to 120,000 clones; 84% appear just once. 26% of the sample is in the top ten clones.

About this clone itself: Its antigen remains undetermined. No clone much larger than this one lies a single base away; base qualities are absent.

Recombination joined TRBV5-6 with TRBJ1-3; TRBD1 could be the D gene, as 5 bases match. The source of this sequence is a man in his 60s with acute or convalescent COVID-19. Sequences were obtained from peripheral blood. The CDR3 protein: CASSLVLGDTIYF. The base sequence is TGTGCCAGCAGCTTGGTTCTAGGGGACACCATATATTTT.